This entry is about one T cell receptor (beta chain). What it binds is not known. Only in-frame clones appear in the TCRdb table, and some are missing; sequencing was by immunoSEQ multiplex PCR. The repertoire holds over 130,000 clones, with approximately 91% as singletons. The entry originates in a study of CD4+ T cells in melanoma. Findings and caveats of the study: In melanoma, neoantigen-specific CD4+ T cells reportedly differed in differentiation state.

Trimming at V came to 3 bases and at J to 4 bases, leaving 0 bases not matched to a gene. CDR3 length: 13 residues. The germline CDR1 and CDR2 sequences are SNHLY and FYNNEI. This chain uses TRBV2 with TRBJ2-1, with 7 bases that match TRBD1. The receptor's source is a human donor with melanoma. The CDR3 loop is CASSEDRYNEQFF. DNA of the CDR3: TGTGCCAGCAGTGAGGACAGGTACAATGAGCAGTTCTTC.